A selection of T cell receptor beta chains follows, all from one sample in a study of beta chain features in type 1 diabetes. The table came from immunoSEQ multiplex PCR; TCRdb's copy has only in-frame clones and leaves some out. Of about 180,000 clones listed, about 13% are singletons. Sequenced sample: central memory CD4+ T cells from blood. The receptor set was obtained from a woman aged 18-29 years in good health. Each CDR3 is given with its conserved first and last residue. The order of the fields is J gene, V gene, clone size, D gene, CDR3 length, CDR3 DNA, CDR3 protein. The D gene is left open where the match is weak. The size entry is marked missing in some rows and otherwise reads once, few, many or a size class.

j_call: TRBJ1-1; v_call: TRBV29-1; clone_size: few; d_call: TRBD1; cdr3_length: 14; cdr3_nt: TGCAGCGTTGAAGGGGGACAGGGTATCACTGAAGCTTTCTTT; cdr3_aa: CSVEGGQGITEAFF
j_call: TRBJ2-3; v_call: TRBV28; clone_size: few; d_call: TRBD1; cdr3_length: 11; cdr3_nt: TGTGCCAGCAGTATCACCGGGACAGAGTATTTT; cdr3_aa: CASSITGTEYF
j_call: TRBJ2-2; v_call: TRBV7-9; clone_size: few; d_call: .; cdr3_length: 14; cdr3_nt: TGTGCCAGCAGCTCGGTCGCGAACACCGGGGAGCTGTTTTTT; cdr3_aa: CASSSVANTGELFF
j_call: TRBJ2-2; v_call: TRBV7-9; clone_size: few; d_call: TRBD2; cdr3_length: 16; cdr3_nt: TGTGCCAGCAGCTTAGCTGGAGCGGGAGGGACCGGGGAGCTGTTTTTT; cdr3_aa: CASSLAGAGGTGELFF
j_call: TRBJ2-3; v_call: TRBV28; clone_size: few; d_call: TRBD2; cdr3_length: 15; cdr3_nt: TGTGCCAGCAGCCCGGGAGGACCTAGCACAGATACGCAGTATTTT; cdr3_aa: CASSPGGPSTDTQYF
j_call: TRBJ2-7; v_call: TRBV11-2; clone_size: few; d_call: TRBD2; cdr3_length: 16; cdr3_nt: TGTGCCAGCAGCTTCCAATTGACTAGCGGGAACCACGAGCAGTACTTC; cdr3_aa: CASSFQLTSGNHEQYF
j_call: TRBJ2-5; v_call: TRBV6-4; clone_size: .; d_call: .; cdr3_length: 13; cdr3_nt: TGTGCCAGCAGTGACAGGCAGGGGGAGACCCAGTACTTC; cdr3_aa: CASSDRQGETQYF
j_call: TRBJ2-7; v_call: TRBV19; clone_size: few; d_call: .; cdr3_length: 15; cdr3_nt: TGTGCCAGTAGTATCGGGGGGCGAGGGACCTACGAGCAGTACTTC; cdr3_aa: CASSIGGRGTYEQYF
j_call: TRBJ2-6; v_call: TRBV6-6; clone_size: few; d_call: .; cdr3_length: 16; cdr3_nt: TGTGCCAGCCGGGAGTCACACAGCTCTGGGGCCAACGTCCTGACTTTC; cdr3_aa: CASRESHSSGANVLTF
j_call: TRBJ1-5; v_call: TRBV27; clone_size: .; d_call: TRBD1; cdr3_length: 18; cdr3_nt: TGTGCCAGCAGTTTAAAGGCAGGGGGCGGTTTTAGCAATCAGCCCCAGCATTTT; cdr3_aa: CASSLKAGGGFSNQPQHF
j_call: TRBJ1-5; v_call: TRBV7-6; clone_size: few; d_call: .; cdr3_length: 13; cdr3_nt: TGTGCCAGCAGCTTCGGGGGGTGGAAGCCCCAGCATTTT; cdr3_aa: CASSFGGWKPQHF
j_call: TRBJ2-7; v_call: TRBV7-2; clone_size: .; d_call: .; cdr3_length: 14; cdr3_nt: TGTGCCAGCAGTACCATAGCGGAATCCTACGAGCAGTACTTC; cdr3_aa: CASSTIAESYEQYF
j_call: TRBJ2-3; v_call: TRBV18; clone_size: .; d_call: .; cdr3_length: 13; cdr3_nt: TGTGCCAGCTCACGAGACTACACAGATACGCAGTATTTT; cdr3_aa: CASSRDYTDTQYF
j_call: TRBJ1-1; v_call: TRBV29-1; clone_size: few; d_call: .; cdr3_length: 14; cdr3_nt: TGCAGCGTTGGCAGAGAGACAGGTCGGGGCCAAGCTTTCTTT; cdr3_aa: CSVGRETGRGQAFF
j_call: TRBJ2-1; v_call: TRBV12-5; clone_size: few; d_call: TRBD2; cdr3_length: 16; cdr3_nt: TGTGCTAGTGGTGGGAGGGGGACTAGCGGGAGTGATGAGCAGTTCTTC; cdr3_aa: CASGGRGTSGSDEQFF
j_call: TRBJ2-5; v_call: TRBV14; clone_size: .; d_call: TRBD1; cdr3_length: 15; cdr3_nt: TGTGCCAGCAGCCAAGGGACAGGGGCTCGGGAGACCCAGTACTTC; cdr3_aa: CASSQGTGARETQYF
j_call: TRBJ1-5; v_call: TRBV27; clone_size: few; d_call: TRBD1; cdr3_length: 15; cdr3_nt: TGTGCCAGCAGGCTATCGGGACAGGGGAGTCAGCCCCAGCATTTT; cdr3_aa: CASRLSGQGSQPQHF